This T cell receptor (beta chain) was captured by sequencing in a study of metastatic and nonmetastatic thyroid tumors (dated by TCRdb to 2020 to 2022). Describing the broader study: The researchers compared repertoires between peripheral blood samples and tumor or nodule tissue samples from patients with malignant or benign thyroid disease. Study-wide findings and limitations: In both blood and tumor samples, TCR beta diversity was reported to be significantly higher in malignant tumors than in benign nodules.

V drops 1 base and J drops 4 bases, leaving 11 bases in between. The CDR3 runs 14 amino acids, cysteine and phenylalanine included. Of all the DNA, just the CDR3 is kept, 42 bases in frame from base 1. The germline V gene gives CDR1 as SGHRS and CDR2 as YFSETQ. No patient had received any treatment before thyroid surgery. Using T-cell receptor beta sequencing, the researchers looked back retrospectively at clinical samples from patients, gathered between about 2011 and 2019. Library creation used PCR. Sequenced on an Illumina HiSeq 4000. High-throughput sequencing was used to profile the CDR3 region of the TCR beta-chain in every patient. Regarding the original processing steps: A classifier to discriminate distant-metastatic papillary thyroid cancer patients was built from CDR3 differences across clinicopathological groups. The Shannon index was used to measure repertoire diversity, and the Morisita-Horn index was used to measure how similar tumor and blood repertoires were. TCRdb reworked the public reads: Q25 trimming with fastp, MiXCR clone assembly, productive beta chains retained. TCRdb, not the authors, supplied the V and J calls. This sample comprises several thousand clones, 30% to 45% of them detected only once. The top ten constitute 10% to 15% of the sample.

Comments on this clone: The antigen this receptor binds is unknown. One base away there is no much larger clone; base qualities are not given.

Recombination linked TRBV5-1 to TRBJ1-2; matching of 5 bases hints at TRBD1 as the D gene. The sequence came from a female donor with papillary thyroid cancer or a benign thyroid nodule (not recorded which). Some clones in this sample may be carry-over from other donors' samples. Sequencing was done on a sample of adjacent normal tissue. The CDR3 amino acid sequence is: CASSLTGGSYGYTF. In nucleotides, the sequence is TGCGCCAGCAGCTTGACGGGGGGATCCTATGGCTACACCTTC.